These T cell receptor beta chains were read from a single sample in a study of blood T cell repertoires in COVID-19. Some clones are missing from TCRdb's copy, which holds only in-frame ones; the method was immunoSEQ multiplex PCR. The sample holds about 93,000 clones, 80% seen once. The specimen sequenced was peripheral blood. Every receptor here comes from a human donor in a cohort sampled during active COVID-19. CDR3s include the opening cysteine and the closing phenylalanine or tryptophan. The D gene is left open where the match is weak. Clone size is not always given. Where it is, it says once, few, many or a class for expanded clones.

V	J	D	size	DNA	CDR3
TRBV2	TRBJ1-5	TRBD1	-	TGTGCCAGCAGACCGGGACAGCTCGGGGAACAGCCCCAGCATTTT	CASRPGQLGEQPQHF
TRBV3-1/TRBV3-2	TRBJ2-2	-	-	TGTGCCAGCAGCCAAGGAGGTAGCACCGGGGAGCTGTTTTTT	CASSQGGSTGELFF
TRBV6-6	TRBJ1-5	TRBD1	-	TGTGCCAGCAGTTATCGACAGGGGGCCAATCAGCCCCAGCATTTT	CASSYRQGANQPQHF
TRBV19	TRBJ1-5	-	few	TGTGCCAGTAGGGCCGGGACATTTAGCAATCAGCCCCAGCATTTT	CASRAGTFSNQPQHF
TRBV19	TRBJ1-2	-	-	TGTGCCAGTAGTACGTTAGCCGGGAACAGGGACCTCTATGGCTACACCTTC	CASSTLAGNRDLYGYTF
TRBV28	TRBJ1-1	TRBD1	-	TGTGCCAGCAGTAATCCGGGACAGGGGGCTGGAACTGAAGCTTTCTTT	CASSNPGQGAGTEAFF
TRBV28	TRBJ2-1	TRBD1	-	TGTGCCAGCAGTTCCGGGACAGGGGGCAAGAATGAGCAGTTCTTC	CASSSGTGGKNEQFF
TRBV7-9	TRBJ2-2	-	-	TGTGCCAGCAGCAGGGACTCTGCGGGCGGGGAGCTGTTTTTT	CASSRDSAGGELFF
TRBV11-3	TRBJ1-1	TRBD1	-	TGTGCCAGCAGCTTTTGGTCTGTCAGGCGCAACGGGACAGGGGACACTGAAGCTTTCTTT	CASSFWSVRRNGTGDTEAFF
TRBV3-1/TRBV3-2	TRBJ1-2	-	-	TGTGCCAGCAGCCAAGAGGGTGGGGCCGGCTACACCTTC	CASSQEGGAGYTF
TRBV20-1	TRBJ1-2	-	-	TGCAGTGCTAGGACATTTTTTGGCTACACCTTC	CSARTFFGYTF
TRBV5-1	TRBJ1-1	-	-	TGCGCCAGCAGCAATCTTGGACAACGAGGTAACACTGAAGCTTTCTTT	CASSNLGQRGNTEAFF
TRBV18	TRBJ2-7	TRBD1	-	TGTGCCAGCTCAGTTTCGGGGGACAGGGCAGGCGAGCAGTACTTC	CASSVSGDRAGEQYF
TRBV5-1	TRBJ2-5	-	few	TGCGCCAGCAGTAACGGTGGTGAGGAGACCCAGTACTTC	CASSNGGEETQYF
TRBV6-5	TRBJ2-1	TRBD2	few	TGTGCCAGCAGTTACGGGCTAGCGGGAAGCAATGAGCAGTTCTTC	CASSYGLAGSNEQFF
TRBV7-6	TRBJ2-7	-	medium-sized	TGTGCCAGCAGCTTAGTGGCGGGCCCCTACGAGCAGTACTTC	CASSLVAGPYEQYF
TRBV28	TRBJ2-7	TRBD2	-	TGTGCCAGCAGTCCGTCACTAGCGGGGGCCTACGAGCAGTACTTC	CASSPSLAGAYEQYF
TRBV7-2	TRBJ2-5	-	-	TGTGCCAGCAGCTTACGGCCTACTAGCAACCAAGAGACCCAGTACTTC	CASSLRPTSNQETQYF
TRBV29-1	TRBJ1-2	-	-	TGCAGCGTTGATAAGGGTGGGGGCTCAAACTATGGCTACACCTTC	CSVDKGGGSNYGYTF
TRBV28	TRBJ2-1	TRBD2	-	TGTGCCAGCAGCCGCCCTAGCGGACTCTACAATGAGCAGTTCTTC	CASSRPSGLYNEQFF
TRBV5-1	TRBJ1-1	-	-	TGCGCCAGCAGCTTTAACTTGAACACTGAAGCTTTCTTT	CASSFNLNTEAFF
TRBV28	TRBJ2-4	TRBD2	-	TGTGCCAGCAGTTTCCCTAGCGGGGTAGCCAAAAACATTCAGTACTTC	CASSFPSGVAKNIQYF
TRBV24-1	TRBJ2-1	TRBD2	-	TGTGCCACCAGTGATAGGAGCGGGAGGCTGGACAATGAGCAGTTCTTC	CATSDRSGRLDNEQFF
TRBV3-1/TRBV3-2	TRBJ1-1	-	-	TGTGCCAGCAGCCTTACGCGGACAGTTCGCCACACTGAAGCTTTCTTT	CASSLTRTVRHTEAFF
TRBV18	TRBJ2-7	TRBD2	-	TGTGCCAGCTCACCCGCGGGAGTAAACTACGAGCAGTACTTC	CASSPAGVNYEQYF
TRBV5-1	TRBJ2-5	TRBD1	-	TGCGCCAGCAGCTCCCAGGGGGTTGGTGAGACCCAGTACTTC	CASSSQGVGETQYF
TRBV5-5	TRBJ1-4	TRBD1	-	TGTGCCAGCAGCCGCGGACAGGCAGGGACTAATGAAAAACTGTTTTTT	CASSRGQAGTNEKLFF
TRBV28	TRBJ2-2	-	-	TGTGCCAGCAGACAAACAGGGACAAACACCGGGGAGCTGTTTTTT	CASRQTGTNTGELFF
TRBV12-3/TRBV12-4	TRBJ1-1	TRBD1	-	TGTGCCAGCAGTCGAACAGGGGGCACTGAAGCTTTCTTT	CASSRTGGTEAFF
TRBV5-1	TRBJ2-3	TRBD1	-	TGCGCCAGCAGCTTTGACGGTCAGGGGGCGGCAGATACGCAGTATTTT	CASSFDGQGAADTQYF
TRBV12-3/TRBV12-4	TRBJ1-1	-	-	TGTGCCAGCAGAAGGACACCGAACACTGAAGCTTTCTTT	CASRRTPNTEAFF
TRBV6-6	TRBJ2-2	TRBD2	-	TGTGCCAGCAGTCACGCTAGCGGGAGGAGGGCGAACACCGGGGAGCTGTTTTTT	CASSHASGRRANTGELFF
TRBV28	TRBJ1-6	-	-	TGTGCCAGCTTAAAAATCCATAATTCACCCCTCCACTTT	CASLKIHNSPLHF
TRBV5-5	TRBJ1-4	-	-	TGTGCCAGCAGCTCAGGGAGGGGGAATGAAAAACTGTTTTTT	CASSSGRGNEKLFF
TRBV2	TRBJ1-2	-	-	TGTGCCAGCAGTGAAAGAAGTGCAGGGGTCTATGGCTACACCTTC	CASSERSAGVYGYTF
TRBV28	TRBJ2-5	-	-	TGTGCCAGCCTTGGACTAAGAAAAGAGACCCAGTACTTC	CASLGLRKETQYF
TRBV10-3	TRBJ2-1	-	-	TGTGCCATCAGTGAGTCGAACAGGGCTTTGTTCTTC	CAISESNRALFF
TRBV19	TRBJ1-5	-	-	TGTGCCAGTACCCTGGGGAGGGCCTTAAGTAATCAGCCCCAGCATTTT	CASTLGRALSNQPQHF
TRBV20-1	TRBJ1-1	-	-	TGCAGTGGAAGCGGAAATACTGAAGCTTTCTTT	CSGSGNTEAFF
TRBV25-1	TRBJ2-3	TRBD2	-	TGTGCCAGCAGTGGAACGGGAGGCCACTACAGACTAGATACGCAGTATTTT	CASSGTGGHYRLDTQYF
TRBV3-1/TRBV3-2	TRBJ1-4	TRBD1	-	TGTGCCAGCAGCATACACGGGACAGTTAATGAAAAACTGTTTTTT	CASSIHGTVNEKLFF
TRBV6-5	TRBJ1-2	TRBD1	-	TGTGCCAGCAGCCGAGACAGGGGTGGCTATGGCTACACCTTC	CASSRDRGGYGYTF
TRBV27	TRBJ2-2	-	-	TGTGCCAGCAGTTTAAACAGGGTCACCGGGGAGCTGTTTTTT	CASSLNRVTGELFF
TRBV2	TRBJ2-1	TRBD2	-	TGTGCCAGCAGCCCGACTAGCGGGAGGGGACGAAATGAGCAGTTCTTC	CASSPTSGRGRNEQFF
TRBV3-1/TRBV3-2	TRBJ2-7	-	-	TGTGCCAGCAGAACTACAGGGATAGGCGAGCAGTACTTC	CASRTTGIGEQYF
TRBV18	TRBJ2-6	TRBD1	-	TGTGCCAGCTCAGTTTTAGGGGGCTCCGACTACTCTGGGGCCAACGTCCTGACTTTC	CASSVLGGSDYSGANVLTF
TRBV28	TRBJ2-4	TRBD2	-	TGTGCCAGCGGATTCGGGGGGGGCGCTGGACAAAACATTCAGTACTTC	CASGFGGGAGQNIQYF
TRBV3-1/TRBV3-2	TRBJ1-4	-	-	TGTGCCAGCAGCCTAGGGGGAGCTAATGAAAAACTGTTTTTT	CASSLGGANEKLFF
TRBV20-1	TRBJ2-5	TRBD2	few	TGCAGTGCTAGTGGGCCTAGCGGGAGAACGGAGACCCAGTACTTC	CSASGPSGRTETQYF
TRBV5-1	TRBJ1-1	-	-	TGCGCCAGCAGCTTCACCGGGTGGGGGCTGAACACTGAAGCTTTCTTT	CASSFTGWGLNTEAFF
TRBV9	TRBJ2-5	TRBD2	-	TGTGCCAGCAGCGTAGGGACTAGCGGGGGGGCCCGTGAGACCCAGTACTTC	CASSVGTSGGARETQYF
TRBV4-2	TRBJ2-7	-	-	TGTGCCAGCAGCCAAGCCGCGAGCTACGAGCAGTACTTC	CASSQAASYEQYF